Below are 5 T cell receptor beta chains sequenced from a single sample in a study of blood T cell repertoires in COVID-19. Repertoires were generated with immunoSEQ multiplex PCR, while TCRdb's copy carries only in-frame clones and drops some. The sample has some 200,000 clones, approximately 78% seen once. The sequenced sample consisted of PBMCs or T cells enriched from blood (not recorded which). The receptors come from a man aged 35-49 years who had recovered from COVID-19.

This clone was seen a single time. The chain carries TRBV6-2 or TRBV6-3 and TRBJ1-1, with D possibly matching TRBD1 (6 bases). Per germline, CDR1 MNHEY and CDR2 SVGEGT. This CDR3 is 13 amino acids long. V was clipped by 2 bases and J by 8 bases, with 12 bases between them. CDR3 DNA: TGTGCCAGCAGTTACCAGGGGCGGTTCGAAGCTTTCTTT. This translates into CASSYQGRFEAFF.

CDR3 sequence reads: CASSDESGGAGGELFF. In DNA form, the CDR3 reads TGCGCCAGCAGTGATGAAAGCGGGGGGGCCGGCGGGGAGCTGTTTTTT. The chain couples TRBV10-1 to TRBJ2-2; 10 bases match TRBD2. Germline assignment: CDR1 WNHNN and CDR2 SYGVQD (reference sequence). The CDR3 is 16 amino acids. V shed 3 bases and J 7 bases; nucleotides not matched to a gene: 8.

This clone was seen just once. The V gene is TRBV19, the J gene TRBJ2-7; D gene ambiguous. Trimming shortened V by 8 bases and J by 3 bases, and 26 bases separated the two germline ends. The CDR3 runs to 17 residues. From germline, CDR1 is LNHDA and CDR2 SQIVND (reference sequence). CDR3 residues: CASAQSSMNPRYYEQYF. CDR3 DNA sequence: TGTGCCAGTGCCCAAAGCTCAATGAATCCAAGATACTACGAGCAGTACTTC.

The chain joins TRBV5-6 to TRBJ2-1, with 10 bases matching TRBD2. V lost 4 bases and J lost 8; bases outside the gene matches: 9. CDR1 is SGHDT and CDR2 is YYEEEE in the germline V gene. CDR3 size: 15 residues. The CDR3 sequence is CASSQGLASSYEQFF. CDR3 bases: TGTGCCAGCAGCCAGGGACTAGCGTCAAGCTATGAGCAGTTCTTC.

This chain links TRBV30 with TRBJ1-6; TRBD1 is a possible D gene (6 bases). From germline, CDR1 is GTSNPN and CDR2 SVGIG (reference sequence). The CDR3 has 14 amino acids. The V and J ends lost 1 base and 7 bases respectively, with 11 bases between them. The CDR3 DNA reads TGTGCCTGGAGTGAGAGCAGGGGAAATTCACCCCTCCACTTT. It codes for CAWSESRGNSPLHF. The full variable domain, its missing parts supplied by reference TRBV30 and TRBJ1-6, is SQTIHQWPATLVQPVGSPLSLECTVEGTSNPNLYWYRQAAGRGLQLLFYSVGIGQISSEVPQNLSASRPQDRQFILSSKKLLLSDSGFYLCAWSESRGNSPLHFGNGTRLTVT.